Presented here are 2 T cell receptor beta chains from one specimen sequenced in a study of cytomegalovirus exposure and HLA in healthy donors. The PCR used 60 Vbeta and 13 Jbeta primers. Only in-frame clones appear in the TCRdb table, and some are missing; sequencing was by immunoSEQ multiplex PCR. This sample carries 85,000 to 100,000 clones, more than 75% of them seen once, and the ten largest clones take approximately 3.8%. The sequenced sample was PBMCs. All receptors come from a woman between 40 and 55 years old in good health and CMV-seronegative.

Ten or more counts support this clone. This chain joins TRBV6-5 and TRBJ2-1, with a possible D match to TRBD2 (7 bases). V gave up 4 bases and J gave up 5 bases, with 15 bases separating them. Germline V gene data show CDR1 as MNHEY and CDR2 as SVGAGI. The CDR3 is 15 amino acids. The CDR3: CASSSWGGQDNEQFF. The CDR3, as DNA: TGTGCCAGCAGTTCTTGGGGGGGGCAAGACAATGAGCAGTTCTTC.

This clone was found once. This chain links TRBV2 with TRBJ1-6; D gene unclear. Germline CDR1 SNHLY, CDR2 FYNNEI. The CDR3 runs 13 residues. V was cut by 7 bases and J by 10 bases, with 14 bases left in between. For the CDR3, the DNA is TGTGCCAGCAAGGAGGGAATAGGATCACCCCTCCACTTT. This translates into CASKEGIGSPLHF.